The TCR beta chain described here comes from a study of T cells in Graves' hyperthyroidism and ophthalmopathy. The germline V gene encodes CDR1 SGHTA and CDR2 FQGNSA. The CDR3 runs 14 residues. Turning to this clonotype: Its antigen is not known. A junction boundary mismatches the germline segment, possibly from a read error.

Study-level results: Researchers report that a 13 V-J model separated ophthalmopathy from stable hyperthyroidism.

Thyroid ultrasound, orbital computed tomography, clinical symptoms, and serum thyroxine and TRAb underpinned diagnoses. The source material, RNA transcripts, was used to amplify TCR beta CDR3 regions. Researchers ran a first-round RT-PCR on the TCR CDR3 using the HTBI primer set. TCRdb analysed the multiplex PCR reads with MiXCR anew, one entry per CDR3 protein. Of tens of thousands of distinct CDR3 sequences listed, approximately 46% are singletons. The rearrangement joins TRBV7-2 to TRBJ1-5; the D is unclear. The sample taken for sequencing was blood. The receptor was isolated from a woman in her twenties or thirties with Graves' hyperthyroidism. Here the CDR3 DNA reads TGCGCCAGTAGCCAAGATCCCAGCAATCAGCTCCAGCATTTT. It codes for CASSQDPSNQLQHF.